This T cell receptor beta chain was recorded in a study of blood T cell repertoires in COVID-19. Across the study: From T cells, B-cell-depleted T cells, or PBMCs came the material, which was cDNA or gDNA.

Trimming took off 4 bases at V and 0 bases at J, with 9 bases between the two ends. The CDR3 runs to 14 residues. CDR1 is SEHNR, CDR2 FQNEAQ, per germline (reference sequence). As originally analysed: Researchers report that nucleated cell counts were estimated from reference gene primer amplification. Sequencing used immunoSEQ multiplex PCR; TCRdb keeps in-frame clones, though not all of them. For V, J and clone size, that table is used; D and trimming come from the DNA. There are almost 250,000 clones in the sample; around 89% occur only once, and more than 3.5% lies in the top ten. Sample: PBMCs or T cells enriched from blood (not recorded which). This rearrangement joins TRBV7-9 to TRBJ1-1; D remains ambiguous. The origin of this receptor is a woman in her twenties or thirties who had recovered from COVID-19. The CDR3 coding sequence is TGTGCCAGCAGCTCCGATGCGATGAACACTGAAGCTTTCTTT. It specifies CASSSDAMNTEAFF.